The 14 T cell receptor beta chains below were found in one sample sequenced in a study of blood T cell repertoires in COVID-19 (dated by TCRdb to between 2020 and 2021). The library was made by the immunoSEQ multiplex PCR assay. In its TCRdb copy, this immuneACCESS table keeps in-frame sequences only and misses some clones. Where compared with another copy, unresolved V genes explain less than half of these, and the others have no known cause. Recorded for this sample are fewer than 300,000 clones; 80% to 90% of them occurred a single time. Around 4.5% of the sample is held by the ten biggest clonotypes. The sample taken for sequencing was PBMCs or T cells enriched from blood (not recorded which). These receptor sequences come from a woman between 25 and 40 years old who had recovered from COVID-19.

The DNA for the CDR3 is TGTGCCAGCAGCCCTTATACAGGGAGCTCCGGGGAGCTGTTTTTT. It codes for CASSPYTGSSGELFF. V usage is TRBV5-5 and J usage is TRBJ2-2; maybe TRBD1 (6 bases). With 4 bases removed from V and 6 bases from J, the gap between germline ends came to 16 bases. The germline V gene has CDR1 SGHKS and CDR2 YYEKEE (reference sequence). The CDR3 is 15 amino acids.

This clone was seen a few times. This chain connects TRBV28 to TRBJ1-5, with 8 bases that match TRBD1. The CDR3 covers 14 residues. Trimming took 5 bases from V and 4 from J; bases not matched to a gene: 4. Germline CDR1 MDHEN, CDR2 SYDVKM. The CDR3 is CASSRTGNNQPQHF. The CDR3 DNA follows: TGTGCCAGCAGTCGGACAGGGAATAATCAGCCCCAGCATTTT.

A word on this clone: Its ends do not fully match the called genes, so a read error is possible. The chain recombines TRBV28 with TRBJ1-2, with D unclear. CDR1 is MDHEN and CDR2 is SYDVKM in the germline V gene. The CDR3 runs 11 residues. CDR3 coding DNA: TGTGCCAGCAGATCTCACTACGGCTACACCTTC. Translation: CASRSHYGYTF.

This clone was observed a few times. The chain employs TRBV9 and TRBJ1-1; 8 nucleotides agree with TRBD1. Trimming cost V 2 bases and J 6 bases; bases outside gene matches: 3. The CDR3 is 13 amino acids. The V gene's germline CDR1 is SGDLS and CDR2 YYNGEE. The CDR3 reads CASSVETGAEAFF. In DNA, the CDR3 is TGTGCCAGCAGCGTCGAGACAGGGGCTGAAGCTTTCTTT.

The chain is built from TRBV9 and TRBJ2-7; 9 bases agree with TRBD1. V trimming: 3 bases; J trimming: 2 bases; junction bases outside the gene matches: 6. This CDR3 region has 15 residues. CDR1 is SGDLS, CDR2 YYNGEE, per germline. DNA of the CDR3: TGTGCCAGCAGCGGCCCGGGACAGGGACCCTACGAGCAGTACTTC. This encodes CASSGPGQGPYEQYF.

J is TRBJ2-1 and V is TRBV4-1; TRBD2 is a possible D gene (6 bases). This CDR3 has 13 amino acids. With 2 bases removed from V and 9 bases from J, the gap between germline ends came to 11 bases. Germline values: CDR1 MGHRA, CDR2 YSYEKL. CDR3 amino acids: CASSQLAVGEQFF. The CDR3 nucleotides are TGCGCCAGCAGCCAATTAGCGGTGGGTGAGCAGTTCTTC.

This sequence joins TRBV3-1 (or the pseudogene TRBV3-2) and TRBJ2-3; D might be TRBD2 (6 bases). The CDR3 is made up of 13 amino acids. Per germline, CDR1 LGHDT and CDR2 YNNKEL (reference sequence). V was pared by 1 base and J by 8 bases, with 10 bases between. The chain's CDR3 is CASSQGGGSTQYF. The DNA of the CDR3 is TGTGCCAGCAGCCAAGGTGGGGGGAGTACGCAGTATTTT.

The V and J genes are TRBV6-2 or TRBV6-3 and TRBJ1-2; 9 nucleotides match TRBD1. This CDR3 has 14 amino acids. V lost 1 base, J lost 5 bases, and 2 bases stayed unmatched. Germline values: CDR1 MNHEY, CDR2 SVGEGT. CDR3 residues: CASSYWDRDYGYTF. CDR3 sequence (DNA): TGTGCCAGCAGTTACTGGGACAGGGATTATGGCTACACCTTC.

The genes are TRBV27 and TRBJ1-1; D unresolved. This CDR3 contains 15 residues. V dropped 2 bases and J dropped 5 bases, with 15 bases sitting between them. Germline CDR1 reads MNHEY; CDR2 reads SMNVEV (reference sequence). The CDR3 is CASSLTRSEGTEAFF. CDR3 coding DNA: TGTGCCAGCAGTTTAACTCGTTCAGAGGGAACTGAAGCTTTCTTT.

The chain recombines TRBV5-4 with TRBJ2-1, with D possibly TRBD1 on 8 matching bases. The length of the CDR3 is 15 residues. The germline V gene has CDR1 SGHNT and CDR2 YYREEE (reference sequence). V lost 3 bases and J lost 9, with 19 bases in between. The CDR3 DNA reads as TGTGCCAGCAGCTCCAGGGGGCTACTAGCGATTGAGCAGTTCTTC. This sequence encodes CASSSRGLLAIEQFF.

This chain joins TRBV15 and TRBJ1-1; possibly TRBD1 for D (5 bases). The CDR3 is 14 amino acids. Germline V gene lookup returns CDR1 LNHNV and CDR2 YYDKDF (reference sequence). Trimming left V 3 bases short and J 1 base short, with 9 bases between. The CDR3 here is CATSSQGRNTEAFF. The CDR3 DNA follows: TGTGCCACCAGCAGCCAGGGTCGGAACACTGAAGCTTTCTTT.

This clone was seen a few times. The chain uses TRBV5-1 and TRBJ1-6; no reliable D call. CDR3 length: 15 residues. Trimming cost V 4 bases and J 7 bases, with 15 bases left between them. The germline V gene has CDR1 SGHRS and CDR2 YFSETQ. The CDR3 here is CASSPGQVQNSPLHF. Here the CDR3 DNA reads TGCGCCAGCAGCCCTGGGCAAGTTCAAAATTCACCCCTCCACTTT.

The rearrangement links TRBV29-1 to TRBJ2-5, with a possible D match to TRBD1 (5 bases). Trimming cost V 6 bases and J 5 bases, with 13 bases left between them. The CDR3 consists of 12 residues. Germline V gene lookup returns CDR1 SQVTM and CDR2 ANQGSEA. CDR3 sequence: CSVSRARETQYF. The CDR3, as DNA: TGCAGCGTGAGCAGGGCGCGGGAGACCCAGTACTTC.

The J gene is TRBJ2-7, the V gene TRBV4-1; 7 nucleotides align to TRBD1. The CDR3 loop spans 17 amino acids. J lost 2 bases, V lost 0 bases, and 10 bases had no gene match. Germline V lookup: CDR1 MGHRA, CDR2 YSYEKL. CDR3 loop: CASSQEPDRDWPYEQYF. CDR3 nucleotide sequence: TGCGCCAGCAGCCAAGAACCCGACAGGGATTGGCCCTACGAGCAGTACTTC.